The 32 T cell receptor beta chains in this list originate from one sample, sequenced in a study of beta chain features in type 1 diabetes. As every portion of the isolated RNA was reverse transcribed, the sequencing read expressed TCRB transcripts. Sequencing was performed with immunoSEQ multiplex PCR; in TCRdb, only in-frame clones are kept and a portion is missing. The sample has 970,000 or so clones, roughly 15% seen once. The sequenced sample was naive CD4+ T cells from blood. The receptors were gathered from a woman aged 18-29 years in good health.

The chain joins TRBV20-1 to TRBJ2-3; no clear D gene. There are 10 residues in the CDR3. Deletions cut 6 bases from V and 9 bases from J, with 10 bases between. Germline V gene lookup returns CDR1 DFQATT and CDR2 SNEGSKA (reference sequence). CDR3 bases: TGCAGTGCCCACAGAGGCACGCAGTATTTT. Protein: CSAHRGTQYF.

This clone has a handful of counts. This same CDR3 is encoded by further DNA sequences in the sample. V is TRBV2 and J is TRBJ1-5; D gene ambiguous. This CDR3 contains 14 residues. Per the germline V gene, CDR1 is SNHLY and CDR2 is FYNNEI. Between the trimmed V and J ends, which lost 3 bases and 1 base, there was a span of 7 bases. The CDR3 bases are TGTGCCAGCAGTGACCGGGGAAGCAATCAGCCCCAGCATTTT. Translation gives CASSDRGSNQPQHF.

This clone turned up a few times. The V call is TRBV7-9, the J call TRBJ2-3; the match to TRBD2 covers 14 bases. With 2 bases clipped from V and 9 bases from J, the junction kept 10 bases outside the gene matches. The CDR3 loop spans 17 amino acids. Germline CDR1 is SEHNR and CDR2 is FQNEAQ (reference sequence). The CDR3 spells CASSLRTPGLAGATQYF. Written as DNA, the CDR3 is TGTGCCAGCAGCTTAAGGACTCCGGGACTAGCGGGAGCCACGCAGTATTTT.

This chain links TRBV11-2 with TRBJ2-7, with D possibly being TRBD2 (5 bases). The CDR3 has 13 residues. V lost 3 bases and J lost 3, with 9 bases in between. Germline loops: CDR1 SGHAT, CDR2 FQNNGV. The CDR3 here is CASSFRGVYEQYF. The CDR3 nucleotides read TGTGCCAGCAGCTTTCGGGGTGTCTACGAGCAGTACTTC.

For this clone: The same CDR3 can be traced to other DNA sequences in this sample. The chain combines TRBV5-4 with TRBJ2-3; no firm D call. In germline, CDR1 is SGHNT, CDR2 YYREEE (reference sequence). Trimming shortened V by 3 bases and J by 4 bases, and 12 bases separated the two germline ends. CDR3 length equals 14 residues. The CDR3 sequence is CASSSTKGPDTQYF. Written as DNA, the CDR3 is TGTGCCAGCAGCTCCACGAAGGGTCCAGATACGCAGTATTTT.

The chain combines TRBV15 with TRBJ2-1, with 9 nucleotides matching TRBD2. CDR1 and CDR2 (germline): LNHNV, YYDKDF (reference sequence). The CDR3 extends over 16 amino acids. The ends lost 0 bases at V and 5 bases at J; junction bases unmatched: 5. In DNA form, the CDR3 reads TGTGCCACCAGCAGAGATCGACTAGCGGCCAACAATGAGCAGTTCTTC. Encoded protein: CATSRDRLAANNEQFF.

This clone was seen more than once but under ten times. V gene TRBV28 combines with J gene TRBJ2-7; 12 nucleotides align to TRBD2. The length of the CDR3 is 14 residues. CDR1 MDHEN and CDR2 SYDVKM come from the germline V gene. V was clipped by 6 bases and J by 7 bases; unmatched bases: 7. CDR3 bases: TGTGCCAGCAGCATAGGACTAGCGGGGCGTGAGCAGTACTTC. Translated: CASSIGLAGREQYF.

This clone was found a few times. The chain uses TRBV9 and TRBJ2-5, with TRBD1 identical over 9 bases. The CDR3 is made up of 15 amino acids. Germline CDR1 reads SGDLS; CDR2 reads YYNGEE. Trimming cost V 3 bases and J 5 bases; bases outside gene matches: 8. CDR3 in amino acids: CASSAVGTGFETQYF. The CDR3 DNA reads TGTGCCAGCAGCGCCGTCGGGACAGGGTTCGAGACCCAGTACTTC.

This clone was observed a few times. This chain uses TRBV6-5 with TRBJ2-1; D is unresolved. V was shortened by 3 bases and J by 5 bases, with 8 bases between the two germline ends. Germline V gene sequence: CDR1 MNHEY, CDR2 SVGAGI. The CDR3 consists of 13 residues. CDR3 loop: CASSYRANNEQFF. The CDR3 bases are TGTGCCAGCAGTTATCGGGCAAACAATGAGCAGTTCTTC.

CDR3 coding DNA: TGTGCCAGCTCCAGGGGGGTTCTTCCAGATACGCAGTATTTT. Protein: CASSRGVLPDTQYF. The chain employs TRBV18 and TRBJ2-3; D might be TRBD1 (7 bases). Trimming took off 6 bases at V and 4 bases at J, with 14 bases between the two ends. Germline assignment: CDR1 KGHSH and CDR2 LQKENI. The CDR3 is 14 amino acids.

This clone was picked up a small number of times. This sequence joins TRBV2 and TRBJ1-2; no clear D gene. V lost 5 bases and J lost 3, with 13 bases in between. The CDR3 has 14 amino acids. CDR1 and CDR2 (germline): SNHLY, FYNNEI. CDR3 sequence: CASSPLEVDYGYTF. In nucleotides, the CDR3 is TGTGCCAGCAGTCCTCTCGAGGTGGACTATGGCTACACCTTC.

The gene calls are TRBV6-5 and TRBJ2-3, with D tentatively TRBD2 (6 bases). CDR3 length: 14 residues. V was cut by 6 bases and J by 8 bases, with 18 bases left in between. Germline-derived CDR1 and CDR2 are MNHEY and SVGAGI. This CDR3 is CASRETGWRGTQYF. The CDR3 bases are TGTGCCAGCAGGGAAACGGGGTGGAGGGGTACGCAGTATTTT.

This chain links TRBV5-1 with TRBJ2-1; D possibly uses TRBD1 or TRBD2 (6 bases each). The CDR3 runs to 12 residues. The germline CDR1 and CDR2 sequences are SGHRS and YFSETQ. V was pared by 1 base and J by 9 bases, with 8 bases between. CDR3 amino acids: CASSLWGAEQFF. CDR3 nucleotide sequence: TGCGCCAGCAGCTTGTGGGGGGCTGAGCAGTTCTTC.

As regards this clone: This same CDR3 is encoded by further DNA sequences in the sample. The CDR3 here is CASSEASGNTIYF. The CDR3 DNA reads TGTGCCAGCAGTGAAGCTAGCGGAAACACCATATATTTT. This chain links TRBV6-1 with TRBJ1-3; no definite D call. With 0 bases removed from V and 4 bases from J, the gap between germline ends came to 4 bases. Germline V gives CDR1 MNHNS, CDR2 SASEGT. This CDR3 contains 13 residues.

This clone has only a few counts. This chain connects TRBV27 to TRBJ1-1; 11 bases agree with TRBD1. Germline V gene sequence: CDR1 MNHEY, CDR2 SMNVEV (reference sequence). V shed 7 bases and J 5 bases; nucleotides not matched to a gene: 12. The CDR3 is 16 amino acids. The CDR3 sequence is CASKGGQGVRGTEAFF. CDR3 coding DNA: TGTGCCAGCAAAGGGGGACAGGGGGTGAGAGGAACTGAAGCTTTCTTT.

This clone has a count of ten or more. The sample holds other DNA sequences that translate to the same CDR3. The CDR3 region is CASSLGQGYGYTF. CDR3 bases: TGTGCCAGCAGCTTGGGACAAGGCTATGGCTACACCTTC. The rearrangement joins TRBV7-9 to TRBJ1-2, with TRBD1 as a possible D gene (6 bases). Trimming pared 3 bases from V and 4 bases from J, leaving 9 bases between. Per the germline V gene, CDR1 is SEHNR and CDR2 is FQNEAQ (reference sequence). The CDR3 loop spans 13 amino acids.

The V call is TRBV6-4, the J call TRBJ2-2, with 12 bases identical to TRBD2. The CDR3 totals 16 residues. After removal of 4 bases from V and 6 bases from J, the junction contained 6 bases not matched to a gene. CDR1 is MRHNA and CDR2 is SNTAGT in the germline V gene. This CDR3 reads CASSVLAGGTAGELFF. The DNA for the CDR3 is TGTGCCAGCAGTGTACTAGCGGGAGGAACGGCCGGGGAGCTGTTTTTT.

This clone was counted between two and nine times. This chain joins TRBV29-1 and TRBJ2-1, with D possibly being TRBD1 (7 bases). The germline gives CDR1 SQVTM, CDR2 ANQGSEA. The CDR3 has 14 amino acids. V gave up 8 bases and J gave up 3 bases, with 17 bases separating them. Written as DNA, the CDR3 is TGCAGCTCGGCCGCGGGACAGCGCTACAATGAGCAGTTCTTC. This sequence encodes CSSAAGQRYNEQFF.

This clone was seen more than once but under ten times. One end of the junction does not line up with germline, which may come from a read error. The chain links TRBV10-3 to TRBJ1-1, with 7 bases lining up with TRBD1. This CDR3 comprises 14 residues. CDR1 and CDR2 from the germline V gene are ENHRY and SYGVKD. The CDR3 DNA reads TGTGCCACCAGTACGAGACAGGGATCGCAGATAGCTTTCTTT. Its protein is CATSTRQGSQIAFF.

The chain uses TRBV6-6 and TRBJ2-7, with unresolved D. Germline CDR1 and CDR2: MNHNY and SVGAGI (reference sequence). Trimming left V 5 bases short and J 4 bases short, with 18 bases between. The CDR3 runs to 15 residues. CDR3 residues: CASSPLGFEKYEQYF. Written as DNA, the CDR3 is TGTGCCAGCAGTCCCCTTGGATTCGAAAAGTACGAGCAGTACTTC.

The rearrangement uses TRBV5-1 and TRBJ2-7; D not certain. CDR3 length equals 14 residues. Per germline, CDR1 SGHRS and CDR2 YFSETQ. The V gene lost 1 base and the J gene lost 1 base, with 9 bases spanning the gap. The CDR3 sequence is CASSLQQNSYEQYF. CDR3 coding DNA: TGCGCCAGCAGCTTGCAACAGAATTCCTACGAGCAGTACTTC.

This clone came up a few times. The rearrangement links TRBV18 to TRBJ1-1; perhaps TRBD1 as D (5 bases). Trimming left V 10 bases short and J 0 bases short, with 9 bases between. CDR3 size: 12 residues. Germline V CDR1 and CDR2: KGHSH, LQKENI. DNA of the CDR3: TGTGCCATCGACAGAATGAACACTGAAGCTTTCTTT. Translated, it gives CAIDRMNTEAFF.

The V gene is TRBV9, the J gene TRBJ2-3, with D perhaps assigned TRBD1 or TRBD2 (6 bases each). In germline, CDR1 is SGDLS, CDR2 YYNGEE. The V end lost 0 bases, the J end lost 2 bases, and 13 bases lay between the germline ends. The CDR3 runs to 16 residues. CDR3 in DNA: TGTGCCAGCAGCGTAGAGCAGGGGAGGTCCACAGATACGCAGTATTTT. Protein: CASSVEQGRSTDTQYF.

This clone occurred a few times. The chain links TRBV11-2 to TRBJ2-1, with 7 positions matching TRBD2. V was pared by 4 bases and J by 6 bases, with 6 bases of the junction left unmatched. In germline, CDR1 is SGHAT, CDR2 FQNNGV. This CDR3 contains 14 residues. CDR3 sequence: CASSSRLARNEQFF. CDR3 nucleotides: TGTGCCAGCAGCTCCCGACTAGCCCGCAATGAGCAGTTCTTC.

The gene calls are TRBV7-9 and TRBJ2-5; D possibly corresponds to TRBD1 (5 bases). The V end was cut by 6 bases, the J end by 7 bases, with 15 bases between. This CDR3 comprises 13 residues. Germline CDR1 SEHNR, CDR2 FQNEAQ (reference sequence). As DNA, the CDR3 is TGTGCCAGCAGTTACGACAGCCAGGTGACCCAGTACTTC. This translates into CASSYDSQVTQYF.

This clone was recorded a few times. V usage is TRBV2 and J usage is TRBJ2-7, with 8 nucleotides matching TRBD2. Germline trimming cut 3 bases from V and 2 bases from J; bases unmatched to any gene: 15. The CDR3 is made up of 18 amino acids. Germline V gene data show CDR1 as SNHLY and CDR2 as FYNNEI. This chain's CDR3 is CASSDFRREEGFAYEQYF. The CDR3 nucleotides are TGTGCCAGCAGTGACTTTCGGCGGGAGGAAGGTTTCGCCTACGAGCAGTACTTC.

In its sample, this clone was seen a few times. This chain links TRBV28 with TRBJ1-2, with D perhaps TRBD1 (5 bases). The CDR3 has 15 residues. Trimming removed 5 bases at V and 2 bases at J, with 15 bases between. Germline V CDR1 and CDR2: MDHEN, SYDVKM. As DNA, the CDR3 is TGTGCCAGCAGTGGGGCTGCTGAAGGGAACTATGGCTACACCTTC. Amino acids: CASSGAAEGNYGYTF.

With regard to this clone: Relative to the germline gene, one junction end is altered; a read error may explain this. The V gene is TRBV6-6, the J gene TRBJ2-7, with D possibly TRBD2 on 5 matching bases. Germline CDR1 and CDR2: MNHNY and SVGAGI (reference sequence). The CDR3 covers 12 residues. CDR3 coding DNA: TGTGCCAGCAGTTCCCGCCCGGACTCTTACCACTTC. Amino acid sequence: CASSSRPDSYHF.

This chain joins TRBV7-8 and TRBJ1-1; 11 nucleotides agree with TRBD1. This CDR3 is built from 16 residues. J gave up 4 bases and V 5 bases, and 9 bases lay outside the gene matches. CDR1 and CDR2 (germline): SGHVS, FQNEAQ. This chain's CDR3 is CASSPHRDRGSTEAFF. The CDR3 nucleotides are TGTGCCAGCAGCCCCCACCGGGACAGGGGGTCCACTGAAGCTTTCTTT.

This clone turned up a few times. The chain has TRBV7-2 and TRBJ2-5; maybe TRBD1 (5 bases). Trimming cost V 1 base and J 5 bases, with 8 bases left between them. Germline V gene sequence: CDR1 SGHTA, CDR2 FQGNSA. The CDR3 is 13 amino acids. This CDR3 reads CASSLGQSETQYF. The CDR3 DNA is TGTGCCAGCAGCTTAGGACAGTCCGAGACCCAGTACTTC. Complete variable domain (other parts from reference TRBV7-2 and TRBJ2-5): GAGVSQSPSNKVTEKGKDVELRCDPISGHTALYWYRQSLGQGLEFLIYFQGNSAPDKSGLPSDRFSAERTGGSVSTLTIQRTQQEDSAVYLCASSLGQSETQYFGPGTRLLVL.

The V gene is TRBV10-2, the J gene TRBJ2-7; 8 bases align to TRBD1. Germline CDR1 and CDR2: WSHSY and SAAADI. V lost 6 bases, J lost 6 bases, and 4 bases stayed unmatched. This CDR3 region has 12 residues. Written as DNA, the CDR3 is TGCGCCAGCAGCCCAGGGACAGGCGAGCAGTACTTC. Translation: CASSPGTGEQYF.

The gene calls are TRBV29-1 and TRBJ1-1; D call uncertain. This CDR3 contains 11 residues. V was clipped by 5 bases and J by 1 base, with 5 bases between them. Germline CDR1 is SQVTM and CDR2 is ANQGSEA. The CDR3 DNA sequence: TGCAGCGTTTCCACGAACACTGAAGCTTTCTTT. Translating gives CSVSTNTEAFF.